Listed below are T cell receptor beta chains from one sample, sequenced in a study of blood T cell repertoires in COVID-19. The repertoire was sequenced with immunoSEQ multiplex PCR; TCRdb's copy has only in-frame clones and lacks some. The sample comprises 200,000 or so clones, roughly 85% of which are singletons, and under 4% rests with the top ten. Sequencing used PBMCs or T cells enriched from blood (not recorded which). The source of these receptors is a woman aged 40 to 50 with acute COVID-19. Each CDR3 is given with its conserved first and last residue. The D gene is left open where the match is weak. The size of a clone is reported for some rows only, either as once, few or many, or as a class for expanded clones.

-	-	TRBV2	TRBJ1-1	TGTGCCAGCCTACCGTCGACAGGAAGGAACACTGAAGCTTTCTTT	CASLPSTGRNTEAFF
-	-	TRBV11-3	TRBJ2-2	TGTGCCAGCAGCCCATTCAAGGGGGTGGGGACCACCGGGGAGCTGTTTTTT	CASSPFKGVGTTGELFF
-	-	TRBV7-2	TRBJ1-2	TGTGCCAGCAGCCCGCCGGGTAACTATGGCTACACCTTC	CASSPPGNYGYTF
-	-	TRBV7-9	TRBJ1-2	TGTGCCAGCCTACCTTTGAGCGGCTACACCTTC	CASLPLSGYTF
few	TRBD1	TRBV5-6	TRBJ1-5	TGTGCCAGCAGCTTGGGGAGGGGCCAGGGGGCAATATTTCAGCCCCAGCATTTT	CASSLGRGQGAIFQPQHF
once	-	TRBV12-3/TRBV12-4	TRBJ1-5	TGTGCCAGCAGTTCTTACGCGGGGCAGCCCCAGCATTTT	CASSSYAGQPQHF
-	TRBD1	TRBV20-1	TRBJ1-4	TGCAGTGCTAGTAACAGGGGGCGGATTGAAAAACTGTTTTTT	CSASNRGRIEKLFF
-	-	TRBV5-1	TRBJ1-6	TGCGCCAGCAGCTTGGCCGTGGCCTCAGGTTCACCCCTCCACTTT	CASSLAVASGSPLHF
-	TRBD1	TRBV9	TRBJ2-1	TGTGCCAGCAGCGTAGAGGCAGGGGGCTACAATGAGCAGTTCTTC	CASSVEAGGYNEQFF
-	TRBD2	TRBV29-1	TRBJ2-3	TGCAGCGGCCTCCGGGGGGGGCTGGCAGATACGCAGTATTTT	CSGLRGGLADTQYF
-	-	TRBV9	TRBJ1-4	TGTGCCAGCAGCGTAACAGGGAACGGGCCTAATGAAAAACTGTTTTTT	CASSVTGNGPNEKLFF
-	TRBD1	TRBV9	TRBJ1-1	TGTGCCAGCAGCGTAGTGACCCCCGGGACAGCAAACACTGAAGCTTTCTTT	CASSVVTPGTANTEAFF
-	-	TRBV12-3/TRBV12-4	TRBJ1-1	TGTGCCAGCAGTTTACGGGGTGAAGCTTTCTTT	CASSLRGEAFF
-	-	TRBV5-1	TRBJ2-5	TGCGCCAGCAGCTTGGGTGGGCCCCAAGAGACCCAGTACTTC	CASSLGGPQETQYF
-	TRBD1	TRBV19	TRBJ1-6	TGTGCCAGTAGCCAAACGACAGGGGGCCATTCACCCCTCCACTTT	CASSQTTGGHSPLHF
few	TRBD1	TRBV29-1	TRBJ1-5	TGCAGCGTGACAGGGGGCTTAGGTCAGCCCCAGCATTTT	CSVTGGLGQPQHF
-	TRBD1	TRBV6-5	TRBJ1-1	TGTGCCAGCAGTTACCGGACAGGGGCAGTAGCTTTCTTT	CASSYRTGAVAFF
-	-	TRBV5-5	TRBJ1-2	TGTGCCAGCACCTCGCGGATTTTTAACTATGGCTACACCTTC	CASTSRIFNYGYTF
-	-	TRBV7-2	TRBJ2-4	TGTGCCAGCAGCTTGCCAGGGGCGGCCAAAAACATTCAGTACTTC	CASSLPGAAKNIQYF
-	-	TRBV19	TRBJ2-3	TGTGCCAGTAGTATACAGGCTAGCACAGATACGCAGTATTTT	CASSIQASTDTQYF
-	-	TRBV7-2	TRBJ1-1	TGTGCCAGCAGCATCGAACGACCCGGAGGTGGAGTAGCTTTCTTT	CASSIERPGGGVAFF
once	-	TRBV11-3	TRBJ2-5	TGTGCCAGCAGCTTAGCCTCCTCCCCCCCGGAGACCCAGTACTTC	CASSLASSPPETQYF
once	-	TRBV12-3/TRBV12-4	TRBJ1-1	TGTGCCAGCAGTCCAGGGGCCTCTGAAGCTTTCTTT	CASSPGASEAFF
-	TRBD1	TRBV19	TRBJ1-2	TGTGCCAGTAGTCCGGGGACAGGGCTTTTTCGTAGCTACACCTTC	CASSPGTGLFRSYTF
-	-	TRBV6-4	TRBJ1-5	TGTGCCAGCAGTCTCACCGCTGGCAGCAATCAGCCCCAGCATTTT	CASSLTAGSNQPQHF
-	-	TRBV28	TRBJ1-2	TGTGCCAGCATGAGAGGCGCTAACTATGGCTACACCTTC	CASMRGANYGYTF
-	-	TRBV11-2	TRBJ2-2	TGTGCCAGCAGCTTTTCAGGGGTCCTCAACACCGGGGAGCTGTTTTTT	CASSFSGVLNTGELFF
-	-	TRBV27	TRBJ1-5	TGTGCCAGCAGTTTATACCGGGATCCGCAGCCCCAGCATTTT	CASSLYRDPQPQHF
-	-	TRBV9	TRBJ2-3	TGTGCCAGCAGCGTAGGCAGGGTTTCAGATACGCAGTATTTT	CASSVGRVSDTQYF
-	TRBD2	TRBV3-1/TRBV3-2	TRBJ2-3	TGTGCCAGCAGCCAAGAAGGAGGACTAGCGGGGGGTGCCTATACGCAGTATTTT	CASSQEGGLAGGAYTQYF
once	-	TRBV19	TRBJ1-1	TGTGCCAGTAGTATAGCCGGGGGTTCGTCCACTGAAGCTTTCTTT	CASSIAGGSSTEAFF
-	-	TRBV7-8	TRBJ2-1	TGTGCCAGCACCAAGTACGGCAATGAGCAGTTCTTC	CASTKYGNEQFF
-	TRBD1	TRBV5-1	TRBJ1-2	TGCGCCAGCAGCCCGGACAGGGATGGCTACACCTTC	CASSPDRDGYTF
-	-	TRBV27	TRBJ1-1	TGTGCCACCATCTCGGGGGACACTGAAGCTTTCTTT	CATISGDTEAFF
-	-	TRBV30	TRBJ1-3	TGTGCCTGGAGCGGGGGAGGAAACACCATATATTTT	CAWSGGGNTIYF
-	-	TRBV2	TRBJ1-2	TGTGCCAGCAGTGAAGCGGCGGAGGTGCTCTATGGCTACACCTTC	CASSEAAEVLYGYTF
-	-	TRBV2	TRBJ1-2	TGTGCGGCGGGTGAGGGTCCCTATGGCTACACCTTC	CAAGEGPYGYTF
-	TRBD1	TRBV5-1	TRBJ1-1	TGCGCCAGCAGCACCGGGACAGGGATGAACACTGAAGCTTTCTTT	CASSTGTGMNTEAFF
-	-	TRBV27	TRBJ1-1	TGTGCCAGCAGTTGGAGGAAGGACACTGAAGCTTTCTTT	CASSWRKDTEAFF
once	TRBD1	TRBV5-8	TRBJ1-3	TGTGCCAGCAGCTTCCCAGACAGGGGGCCTGGAAACACCATATATTTT	CASSFPDRGPGNTIYF
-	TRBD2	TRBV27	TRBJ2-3	TGTGCCAGCAGTCCACGGGGACTAGCGGGGCGCACAGATACGCAGTATTTT	CASSPRGLAGRTDTQYF
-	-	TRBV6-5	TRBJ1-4	TGTGCCAGCAGTCGCCTGTGGGGCGAAAAACTGTTTTTT	CASSRLWGEKLFF
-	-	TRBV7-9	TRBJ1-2	TGTGCCAGCAGCTTAGGAGCGGGGTACTATGGCTACACCTTC	CASSLGAGYYGYTF
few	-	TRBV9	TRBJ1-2	TGTGCCAGCAGCGGGGGGGGGTCCCCGGTGGGCCCTAACTATGGCTACACCTTC	CASSGGGSPVGPNYGYTF
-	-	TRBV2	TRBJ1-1	TGTGCCAGCAGGGAGGGGAGTTTGAACACTGAAGCTTTCTTT	CASREGSLNTEAFF
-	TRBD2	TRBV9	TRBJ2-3	TGTGCCAGCAGCGTCGGCGGGGGGGCCGGCACAGATACGCAGTATTTT	CASSVGGGAGTDTQYF
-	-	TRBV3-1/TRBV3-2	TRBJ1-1	TGTGCCAGCAGACCCCCAGGGATCACTGAAGCTTTCTTT	CASRPPGITEAFF
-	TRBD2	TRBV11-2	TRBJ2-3	TGTGCCAGCAGCCTACGACTAGCGGGGAGGGATACGCAGTATTTT	CASSLRLAGRDTQYF
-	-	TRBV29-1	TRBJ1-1	TGCAGCGCTGGGGGCGACACTGAAGCTTTCTTT	CSAGGDTEAFF
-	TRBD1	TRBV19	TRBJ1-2	TGTGCCAGTAGAGTGACAGGGCAAGCTGTCGGCTACACCTTC	CASRVTGQAVGYTF
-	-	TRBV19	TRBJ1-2	TGTGCCAGTAGTGAATTGCCCGGAGTATTCTATGGCTACACCTTC	CASSELPGVFYGYTF
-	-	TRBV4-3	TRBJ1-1	TGCGCCAGCAGCCCACCAGGGTTCACTGAAGCTTTCTTT	CASSPPGFTEAFF
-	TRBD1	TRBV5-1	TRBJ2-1	TGCGCCAGCAGCCCGACAGGGGTCTCCTACAATGAGCAGTTCTTC	CASSPTGVSYNEQFF
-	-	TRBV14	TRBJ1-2	TGTGCCAGCAGCCATGAACAGCACTATGGCTACACCTTC	CASSHEQHYGYTF
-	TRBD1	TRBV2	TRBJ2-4	TGTGCCAGCAGCCTGGACAGGGGCAGGAACATTCAGTACTTC	CASSLDRGRNIQYF